A single sample is the source of the 15 T cell receptor beta chains below, sequenced in a study of beta chain features in type 1 diabetes. What was sequenced were expressed TCRB transcripts, since all of the isolated RNA had been reverse transcribed. TCRdb's table, derived via immunoSEQ multiplex PCR, lists solely in-frame clones and lacks some. The sample lists some 900,000 clones, roughly 17% occurring once. Specimen: naive CD4+ T cells from blood. The receptors derive from a woman aged 18-29 years in good health.

The chain has TRBV18 and TRBJ2-7; the match to TRBD2 covers 14 bases. This CDR3 has 16 amino acids. Germline V gene lookup returns CDR1 KGHSH and CDR2 LQKENI. The junction had 6 bases not matched to a gene; V was cut back by 1 base and J by 7 bases. The CDR3 sequence is CASSPRLAGGLEEQYF. DNA for the CDR3: TGTGCCAGCTCACCACGACTAGCGGGAGGGCTGGAAGAGCAGTACTTC.

This clone was counted a few times. The chain recombines TRBV5-4 with TRBJ1-4; TRBD1 is a possible D gene (6 bases). This CDR3 region has 14 residues. Germline V gene sequence: CDR1 SGHNT, CDR2 YYREEE (reference sequence). Trimming removed 4 bases from V and 4 bases from J, with 11 bases in between. The CDR3 reads CASSTGQSNEKLFF. For the CDR3, the DNA is TGTGCCAGCAGCACCGGACAGAGTAATGAAAAACTGTTTTTT.

A few counts support this clone. The J gene is TRBJ1-4, the V gene TRBV5-6; 8 bases are a match to TRBD1. Unmatched junction bases numbered 8, after V lost 2 bases and J lost 5 bases. Looked up from germline, CDR1 is SGHDT and CDR2 is YYEEEE. The CDR3 contains 16 residues. The CDR3 spells CASSFYRDRRNEKLFF. CDR3 nucleotide sequence: TGTGCCAGCAGCTTCTACCGGGACAGGAGGAATGAAAAACTGTTTTTT.

V is TRBV29-1 and J is TRBJ2-3; D is uncertain. The CDR3 is 16 residues long. V lost 0 bases and J 4 bases, leaving 17 bases between the germline ends. Germline V gene lookup returns CDR1 SQVTM and CDR2 ANQGSEA. The CDR3 nucleotides read TGCAGCGTTGAAGATCTGGGCACGCTGACCCCAGATACGCAGTATTTT. Its protein is CSVEDLGTLTPDTQYF.

The table lists this clone with a few counts. This CDR3 is CASSDSIYGYTF. For the CDR3, the DNA is TGTGCCAGCAGTGACTCAATATATGGCTACACCTTC. The V gene is TRBV2, the J gene TRBJ1-2; D uncertain. Germline CDR1 is SNHLY and CDR2 is FYNNEI. The CDR3 length is 12 residues. The V end lost 3 bases, the J end lost 5 bases, and 7 bases lay between the germline ends.

The genes are TRBV7-8 and TRBJ2-2; no firm D call. Germline-derived CDR1 and CDR2 are SGHVS and FQNEAQ. The CDR3 runs to 13 residues. Trimming removed 3 bases at V and 6 bases at J, with 8 bases between. In DNA, the CDR3 is TGTGCCAGCAGCTTTCTAGGGCCCGGGGAGCTGTTTTTT. This translates into CASSFLGPGELFF.

This clone has only a few counts. V gene TRBV27 combines with J gene TRBJ2-7, with a tentative D call TRBD1 (6 bases). Germline V gene data show CDR1 as MNHEY and CDR2 as SMNVEV (reference sequence). The ends were cut back, 2 bases at V and 2 bases at J, with 13 bases in the middle. This CDR3 is built from 15 residues. In DNA form, the CDR3 reads TGTGCCAGCAGTTTAACGGGCAGGGGCGCCTACGAGCAGTACTTC. Protein sequence: CASSLTGRGAYEQYF.

The chain is built from TRBV7-2 and TRBJ2-1; D gene ambiguous. The CDR3 covers 14 residues. Germline V gives CDR1 SGHTA, CDR2 FQGNSA. V was pared by 8 bases and J by 0 bases, with 11 bases between. The CDR3 spells CASSTVSSYNEQFF. The CDR3, as DNA: TGTGCCAGCTCAACAGTGAGCTCCTACAATGAGCAGTTCTTC.

This clone was seen a few times. The rearrangement uses TRBV5-1 and TRBJ2-5, with TRBD2 matching 7 bases. The J segment lost 7 bases and the V segment lost 2 bases, leaving 11 bases of the junction unmatched. This CDR3 is 15 amino acids long. CDR1 SGHRS and CDR2 YFSETQ come from the germline V gene. The CDR3 DNA reads as TGCGCCAGCAGCTTCCGGGCCTGGGGGGGTTCGACCCAGTACTTC. The encoded protein is CASSFRAWGGSTQYF.

V is TRBV11-2 and J is TRBJ2-1; 11 nucleotides match TRBD1. The CDR3 runs 15 residues. With V trimmed by 3 bases and J by 7 bases, 5 bases remained unmatched. Germline V gene data show CDR1 as SGHAT and CDR2 as FQNNGV. The chain's CDR3 is CASSFGQGAGNEQFF. The CDR3 DNA is TGTGCCAGCAGCTTCGGACAGGGGGCGGGTAATGAGCAGTTCTTC.

The chain uses TRBV19 and TRBJ1-4; TRBD1 aligns across 7 bases. The V gene end was trimmed by 10 bases and the J gene end by 0 bases; junction bases not matched to a gene: 5. CDR1 LNHDA and CDR2 SQIVND come from the germline V gene (reference sequence). CDR3 length: 14 residues. This CDR3 reads CATRQGTTNEKLFF. The CDR3 region has the DNA TGTGCCACTCGACAGGGTACAACTAATGAAAAACTGTTTTTT.

The rearrangement links TRBV20-1 to TRBJ1-1, with no clear D. Germline V gives CDR1 DFQATT, CDR2 SNEGSKA (reference sequence). The CDR3 sequence is 10 residues long. Trimming removed 4 bases at V and 3 bases at J, with 3 bases between. CDR3 loop: CSATDTEAFF. The DNA of the CDR3 is TGCAGTGCTACTGACACTGAAGCTTTCTTT.

This clone occurred a few times. The chain links TRBV5-8 to TRBJ2-5; 8 nucleotides line up with TRBD2. The CDR3 consists of 14 residues. J lost 4 bases, V lost 6 bases, and 8 bases had no gene match. Germline CDR1 and CDR2: SGHTS and YDEGEE. DNA of the CDR3: TGTGCCAGCACCTACCGTAGCGGGATAGAGACCCAGTACTTC. Protein: CASTYRSGIETQYF. Full variable domain (remainder filled in from reference TRBV5-8 and TRBJ2-5): EAGVTQSPTHLIKTRGQQATLRCSPISGHTSVYWYQQALGLGLQFLLWYDEGEERNRGNFPPRFSGRQFPNYSSELNVNALELEDSALYLCASTYRSGIETQYFGPGTRLLVL.

The gene calls are TRBV2 and TRBJ1-5, with a weak D call TRBD1 (5 bases). Trimming shortened V by 5 bases and J by 5 bases, and 10 bases separated the two germline ends. This CDR3 has 13 amino acids. Looked up from germline, CDR1 is SNHLY and CDR2 is FYNNEI. The CDR3 nucleotides read TGTGCCAGCAGTTTGACAGCATATCAGCCCCAGCATTTT. Protein sequence: CASSLTAYQPQHF. Combining the CDR3 with reference TRBV2 and TRBJ1-5 gives the whole variable domain EPEVTQTPSHQVTQMGQEVILRCVPISNHLYFYWYRQILGQKVEFLVSFYNNEISEKSEIFDDQFSVERPDGSNFTLKIRSTKLEDSAMYFCASSLTAYQPQHFGDGTRLSIL.

Comment on this clone: One end of the junction fails to match germline, which may point to a read error. Other DNA sequences in this specimen translate into the identical CDR3. V and J are TRBV5-1 and TRBJ1-1; no definite D call. The CDR3 spans 14 residues. The V gene's germline CDR1 is SGHRS and CDR2 YFSETQ. CDR3 DNA: TGCGCCAGCAGCTTATCACAGAACAAACCTGAAGCTTTTTTT. Translated: CASSLSQNKPEAFF.